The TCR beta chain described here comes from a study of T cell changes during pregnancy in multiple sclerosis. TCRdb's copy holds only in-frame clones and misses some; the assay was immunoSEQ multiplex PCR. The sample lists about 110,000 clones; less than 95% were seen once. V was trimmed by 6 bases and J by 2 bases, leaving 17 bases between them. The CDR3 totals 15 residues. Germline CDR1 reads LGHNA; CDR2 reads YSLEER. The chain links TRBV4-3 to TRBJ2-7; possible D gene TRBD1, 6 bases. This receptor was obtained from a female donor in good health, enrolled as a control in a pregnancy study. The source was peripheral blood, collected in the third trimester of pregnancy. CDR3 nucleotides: TGCGCCAGCAGTCCCGGGACACGGGGAGCCTACGAGCAGTACTTC. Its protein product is CASSPGTRGAYEQYF.